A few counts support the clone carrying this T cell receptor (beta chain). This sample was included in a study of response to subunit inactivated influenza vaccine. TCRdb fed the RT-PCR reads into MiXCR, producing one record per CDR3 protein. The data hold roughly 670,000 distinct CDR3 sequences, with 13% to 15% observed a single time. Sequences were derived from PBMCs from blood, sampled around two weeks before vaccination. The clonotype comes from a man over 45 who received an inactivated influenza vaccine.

The chain's CDR3 is CASSPTSGEYEQYF. Here the CDR3 DNA reads TGTGCCAGCAGTCCGACTAGCGGGGAATACGAGCAGTACTTC. The chain employs TRBV6-1 and TRBJ2-7; TRBD2 agrees at 11 bases. The CDR3 is 14 residues long. V lost 5 bases to trimming and J lost 4 bases; unmatched junction nucleotides: 4. Germline CDR1 MNHNS, CDR2 SASEGT.